These 23 T cell receptor beta chains share one sample of origin, sequenced in a study of T cells in Graves' hyperthyroidism and ophthalmopathy. Regions amplified from RNA transcripts were the TCR beta CDR3 regions. The TCR CDR3 was amplified in a first-round RT-PCR using the HTBI primer set. From the multiplex PCR reads, TCRdb called clonotypes with MiXCR, one entry per CDR3 protein. The repertoire holds around 520,000 distinct CDR3 sequences, with approximately 15% as singletons. The specimen sequenced was blood. These receptors were taken from a woman under 30 with Graves' hyperthyroidism.

This clonotype was recorded at least ten times. V usage is TRBV30 and J usage is TRBJ1-1; maybe TRBD1 (6 bases). This CDR3 contains 17 residues. Germline CDR1 is GTSNPN and CDR2 is SVGIG (reference sequence). V lost 2 bases and J lost 1, with 20 bases in between. CDR3 sequence (DNA): TGTGCCTGGAGTCAGATAAAACCGGGACATAGGAACACTGAAGCTTTCTTT. It codes for CAWSQIKPGHRNTEAFF.

This clonotype was recorded at least ten times. The chain joins TRBV12-3 or TRBV12-4 to TRBJ2-1; TRBD1 is a possible D gene (6 bases). The CDR3 length is 12 residues. V was cut by 5 bases and J by 7 bases, with 9 bases left in between. Here the CDR3 reads CASSAQGNEQFF. DNA for the CDR3: TGTGCCAGCAGTGCCCAGGGGAATGAGCAGTTCTTC.

This clonotype was seen repeatedly, ten times or more. The chain employs TRBV12-3 or TRBV12-4 and TRBJ2-1, with 7 bases lining up with TRBD1. V lost 5 bases to trimming and J lost 6 bases; unmatched junction nucleotides: 7. This CDR3 contains 14 residues. CDR3 DNA sequence: TGTGCCAGCAGTATCCCGGGACAGAGCAATGAGCAGTTCTTC. Protein product: CASSIPGQSNEQFF.

The chain has TRBV4-1 and TRBJ2-7; D may be TRBD1 (5 bases). The length of the CDR3 is 15 residues. V gave up 1 base and J gave up 2 bases, with 12 bases separating them. The germline gives CDR1 MGHRA, CDR2 YSYEKL. Here the CDR3 reads CASSQVPRVPYEQYF. The CDR3 bases are TGCGCCAGCAGCCAAGTGCCCAGGGTCCCCTACGAGCAGTACTTC.

This clonotype has more than one count but fewer than ten. The chain has TRBV10-2 and TRBJ1-6; 8 nucleotides agree with TRBD1. V was clipped by 3 bases and J by 0 bases; unmatched bases: 4. The CDR3 extends over 17 amino acids. The germline V gene encodes CDR1 WSHSY and CDR2 SAAADI. The CDR3 DNA reads as TGCGCCAGCAGTGAAAAAGGACAGGGCTCCTATAATTCACCCCTCCACTTT. This codes for CASSEKGQGSYNSPLHF.

This clonotype was seen ten or more times. V is TRBV2 and J is TRBJ2-5; D remains unclear. Germline V gene data show CDR1 as SNHLY and CDR2 as FYNNEI. The germline V and J ends were trimmed by 0 bases and 5 bases, with 10 bases remaining between them. This CDR3 spans 14 amino acids. CDR3 sequence: CASSEAWQYETQYF. The CDR3 DNA sequence: TGTGCCAGCAGTGAAGCGTGGCAGTACGAGACCCAGTACTTC.

This clonotype has ten or more counts. The chain couples TRBV19 to TRBJ1-4; D unclear. CDR1 and CDR2 (germline): LNHDA, SQIVND (reference sequence). There are 12 residues in the CDR3. The germline V and J ends were trimmed by 3 bases and 8 bases, with 7 bases remaining between them. The CDR3 here is CASSILQEKLFF. In DNA, the CDR3 is TGTGCCAGTAGTATCTTACAGGAAAAACTGTTTTTT.

Points on this clonotype: A much larger clone differs from this one at a single base, so this may be a read error. This chain links TRBV30 with TRBJ2-7; D may be TRBD2 (5 bases). Germline V gene sequence: CDR1 GTSNPN, CDR2 SVGIG (reference sequence). CDR3 size: 15 residues. The CDR3 sequence is CAGSVALGSSYEQYF. CDR3 nucleotides: TGTGCCGGGAGTGTGGCCCTGGGGAGCTCCTACGAGCAGTACTTC.

This clonotype has at least ten counts. This chain links TRBV5-6 with TRBJ2-1, with 10 bases identical to TRBD2. The germline V gene encodes CDR1 SGHDT and CDR2 YYEEEE. This CDR3 is 16 amino acids long. J was trimmed by 4 bases and V by 0 bases; bases with no gene match: 4. CDR3 residues: CASSLEGTSVYNEQFF. The CDR3 bases are TGTGCCAGCAGCTTGGAGGGGACTAGCGTATACAATGAGCAGTTCTTC.

This clonotype was counted only a few times. The chain is built from TRBV7-8 and TRBJ2-7; a weak D match, TRBD2 (6 bases). V shed 3 bases and J shed 7 bases, with 7 bases lying between them. Germline values: CDR1 SGHVS, CDR2 FQNEAQ. The CDR3 sequence is 11 residues long. The CDR3 protein is CASSLRGEQYV. DNA for the CDR3: TGTGCCAGCAGCTTGCGGGGTGAGCAGTACGTC.

This clonotype was detected only a few times. The rearrangement links TRBV20-1 to TRBJ2-3, with 7 bases lining up with TRBD1. This CDR3 comprises 14 residues. The V and J ends lost 6 bases and 2 bases, in that order; junction bases with no gene match: 8. Per germline, CDR1 DFQATT and CDR2 SNEGSKA (reference sequence). DNA for the CDR3: TGCAGTGCAACAGACAGGGATTACACAGATACGCAGTATTTT. Its translation: CSATDRDYTDTQYF.

The chain recombines TRBV7-3 with TRBJ2-5; 8 bases align to TRBD2. Germline loops: CDR1 SGHTA, CDR2 FQGTGA. This CDR3 is built from 15 residues. The V segment lost 5 bases and the J segment 5 bases; nucleotides outside the gene matches: 10. Written as DNA, the CDR3 is TGTGCCAGCAGCCTCAATAGCGGGGTGGGGGAGACCCAGTACTTC. Translating gives CASSLNSGVGETQYF.

This clonotype was recorded a few times. The chain combines TRBV15 with TRBJ2-3; TRBD1 might be the D (6 bases). The CDR3 spans 18 residues. The germline V gene encodes CDR1 LNHNV and CDR2 YYDKDF (reference sequence). The ends were cut back, 1 base at V and 2 bases at J, with 19 bases in the middle. The CDR3 here is CATSRGAEGEPFTDTQYF. The CDR3, as DNA: TGTGCCACCAGCAGAGGGGCCGAGGGGGAACCTTTCACAGATACGCAGTATTTT.

The V gene is TRBV29-1, the J gene TRBJ1-1; tentatively, D is TRBD1 (6 bases). Trimming shortened V by 7 bases and J by 7 bases, and 19 bases separated the two germline ends. Germline V lookup: CDR1 SQVTM, CDR2 ANQGSEA. CDR3 length: 13 amino acids. CDR3 residues: CSARTQGGFEAFF. DNA for the CDR3: TGCAGCGCGAGAACACAGGGTGGGTTTGAAGCTTTCTTT.

The chain combines TRBV11-2 with TRBJ1-4, with D possibly TRBD1 on 5 matching bases. V gave up 2 bases and J gave up 8 bases, with 15 bases separating them. CDR1 is SGHAT, CDR2 FQNNGV, per germline. CDR3 length equals 15 residues. The CDR3 loop reads CASSLPPPGREKLFF. The CDR3 nucleotides are TGTGCCAGCAGCTTACCCCCCCCAGGGCGGGAAAAACTGTTTTTT.

The chain is built from TRBV6-2 or TRBV6-3 and TRBJ1-3; no clear D gene. The germline CDR1 and CDR2 sequences are MNHEY and SVGEGT. The length of the CDR3 is 17 residues. Trimming cost V 0 bases and J 0 bases, with 12 bases left between them. The CDR3 sequence is CASSYSSGLLSGNTIYF. DNA for the CDR3: TGTGCCAGCAGTTACTCCTCAGGACTTCTCTCTGGAAACACCATATATTTT.

This clonotype was observed many times. The chain is built from TRBV12-3 or TRBV12-4 and TRBJ2-7; the match to TRBD1 covers 9 bases. The CDR3 runs 15 residues. The trim removed 1 base at V and 4 bases at J, leaving 5 bases unmatched. CDR3 amino acids: CASSLGQGGFYEQYF. The CDR3 bases are TGTGCCAGCAGTTTAGGACAGGGGGGATTTTACGAGCAGTACTTC.

Ten or more counts support this clonotype. V gene TRBV10-3 combines with J gene TRBJ2-1; 14 bases agree with TRBD2. The V and J ends lost 3 bases and 4 bases, in that order; junction bases with no gene match: 8. Germline V CDR1 and CDR2: ENHRY, SYGVKD. This CDR3 comprises 18 residues. The CDR3 coding sequence is TGTGCCATCAGTGATATTATGACTAGCGGGAGGGCATACAATGAGCAGTTCTTC. Its translation: CAISDIMTSGRAYNEQFF.

This clonotype has just a few counts. This rearrangement joins TRBV20-1 to TRBJ1-1; tentative D call: TRBD1 (5 bases). Germline V CDR1 and CDR2: DFQATT, SNEGSKA (reference sequence). The V end was cut by 4 bases, the J end by 0 bases, with 12 bases between. The CDR3 totals 14 residues. Here the CDR3 reads CSATWPGMNTEAFF. CDR3 coding DNA: TGCAGTGCTACATGGCCAGGGATGAACACTGAAGCTTTCTTT.

This clonotype was counted at least ten times. The V call is TRBV19, the J call TRBJ1-2; unclear D gene. The CDR3 spans 13 residues. The V end was cut by 3 bases, the J end by 2 bases, with 7 bases between. The germline CDR1 and CDR2 sequences are LNHDA and SQIVND (reference sequence). The CDR3: CASSMHGNYGYTF. The CDR3 DNA sequence: TGTGCCAGTAGTATGCACGGAAACTATGGCTACACCTTC.

This clonotype showed up many times. The chain combines TRBV2 with TRBJ1-3, with D unclear. V lost 9 bases, J lost 0 bases, and 9 bases lay in between. Germline lookup yields CDR1 SNHLY and CDR2 FYNNEI. The CDR3 sequence is 13 residues long. In nucleotides, the CDR3 is TGTGCCAGTAAAGCACGCTCTGGAAACACCATATATTTT. As protein: CASKARSGNTIYF.

This clonotype was found a few times. J is TRBJ1-4 and V is TRBV6-1, with a possible D match to TRBD1 (6 bases). CDR1 is MNHNS, CDR2 SASEGT, per germline. V shed 5 bases and J shed 7 bases, with 20 bases lying between them. The CDR3 totals 16 residues. The CDR3 is CASSRTPGQWGEKLFF. The CDR3 nucleotides read TGTGCCAGCAGTAGAACTCCGGGACAATGGGGTGAAAAACTGTTTTTT.

This clonotype was counted many times. The chain couples TRBV2 to TRBJ2-1; 7 nucleotides agree with TRBD2. Trimming at V came to 2 bases and at J to 8 bases, leaving 6 bases not matched to a gene. There are 14 residues in the CDR3. Germline CDR1 and CDR2: SNHLY and FYNNEI. CDR3 coding DNA: TGTGCCAGCAGTGAACTGGCGGCGGGGGATGAGCAGTTCTTC. This encodes CASSELAAGDEQFF.